This T cell receptor beta chain was retrieved from a study of T cell changes during pregnancy in multiple sclerosis. V trimming: 5 bases; J trimming: 5 bases; junction bases outside the gene matches: 4. Looked up from germline, CDR1 is SGHVS and CDR2 is FQNEAQ. There are 16 residues in the CDR3. Repertoires were generated with immunoSEQ multiplex PCR, while TCRdb's copy carries only in-frame clones and drops some. The profile shows around 52,000 clones, approximately 87% of them singletons. The chain recombines TRBV7-8 with TRBJ2-2; 14 bases fit TRBD2. This TCR derives from a human donor whose cells served as feeder cells for cultures in a pregnancy study. Sequencing used peripheral blood from another person, used as feeder cells. The CDR3 DNA reads as TGTGCCAGCAGCCCCGGACTAGCGGGAGGAACCGGGGAGCTGTTTTTT. The encoded protein is CASSPGLAGGTGELFF.